This T cell receptor beta chain derives from a study of T cell responses to AZD1222 COVID-19 vaccine. This table comes from immunoSEQ multiplex PCR, and its TCRdb copy is limited to in-frame clones, with some not included. The repertoire holds 240,000 or so clones, with about 92% as singletons. Per the germline V gene, CDR1 is ENHRY and CDR2 is SYGVKD. V trimming: 5 bases; J trimming: 7 bases; junction bases outside the gene matches: 16. CDR3 length equals 16 residues. Specimen: peripheral blood, collected on day 0 of AZD1222 vaccination. The chain couples TRBV10-3 to TRBJ1-2, with 7 nucleotides matching TRBD1. The TCR sequence derives from an adult in good health. CDR3 in DNA: TGTGCCATCAGTAGTTCGACGGGACAGTCTCGTTCTGGCTACACCTTC. Its translation is CAISSSTGQSRSGYTF.